This TCR beta chain was observed in a study of cytomegalovirus exposure and HLA in healthy donors (TCRdb year 2017). For the wider study: An earlier analysis of several hundred of the donors reported 276 Gb of sequence data and 95 million to 120 million unique TCR beta sequences obtained from approximately 180 million T cells. An early release covering approximately 600 HLA-typed donors comprised about 300 gigabases of sequencing data and around 80 million unique TCR sequences. Of the roughly 430 genotyped donors, over 70% fell in the genetic ancestry cluster associated with self-reported Caucasian donors. The aim of the study was to test whether cataloging public T cell receptors could identify signatures of past pathogen exposure. Using immunosequencing, the study profiled T cell repertoires from 500 to 800 subjects and related those repertoires to cytomegalovirus serostatus. In addition to the first cohort of roughly 700 subjects, a separate validation cohort of approximately 130 different subjects was used. The study combined high-throughput TCR immunosequencing, statistical association of individual TCRs with disease status, and machine learning to predict cytomegalovirus infection status. To study patterns of TCR occurrence, a later analysis re-analyzed previously published TCR beta repertoires from 666 donors and added high-resolution HLA genotyping. The later analysis used no new phenotypic data to find candidate immune exposures, relying instead on TCR beta sequences and their occurrence across donors. In an earlier analysis of 587 of the donors, high-throughput TCR beta sequencing was used to judge whether each TCR beta V gene segment behaved as functional or pseudogenic. Donor age, sex, ethnicity and CMV serostatus were compiled alongside the repertoire data. A later genetic analysis took genome-wide SNP genotypes for about three fifths of the 666 donors and used that subset as a discovery cohort. All discovery cohort repertoires had been generated on a single sequencing platform. HLA typing covered class I and class II loci at four-digit resolution. Typing coverage varied by locus: roughly 629-640 donors for A, B, C, DRB1 and DQB1; some 520 for DQA1; some 610 for DPA1; around 450 for DPB1. Several DR-DQ haplotypes were handled as single units for association and clustering, since linkage in the cohort was strong. Across around 400 genotyped donors of the cohort, an average of roughly 250,000 unique TCR beta nucleotide sequences per donor were sequenced, and roughly 18% of those sequences were non-productive. What the study reported, not specific to this receptor: In the study, roughly 160 TCR beta chains were listed as associated with cytomegalovirus. Some IMGT-functional V segments, including TRBV6-2 and TRBV6-3, could not be told apart with the 87-base-pair reads, so those segments were excluded. A later analysis reported that several top co-occurrence clusters appeared linked to parvovirus B19, influenza, CMV and Epstein-Barr virus. In a later analysis, most CMV-associated TCR beta chains were found to appear HLA-restricted, with HLA associations seemingly driven largely by CMV exposure. In a later analysis, about 16,000 TCR beta sequences were associated with specific HLA alleles at a false discovery rate of 0.05. Because HLA typing was unavailable for some donors at each locus, only the typed subset was used in association tests. Because counts were too low, approximately 18 rarely observed V segments, including chromosome 9 orphons, were excluded from the earlier analysis of around 590 of the donors. The cohort was sequenced for TCR beta chains only, and without alpha or paired-chain data the features that could be detected were limited. It was suggested by the authors that the approach could potentially be generalized to other disease states and immunological phenotypes. Correlated functional status among segregating V segments might reflect linkage disequilibrium, but an unknown experimental factor could not be ruled out. When HLA alleles, especially DR and DQ, strongly co-occurred, attributing TCR associations to individual alleles was difficult. In both the original and validation cohorts, the classifier was reported to diagnose cytomegalovirus status with high specificity and sensitivity. Across donors, most TCR sequences were observed very rarely, whereas some public TCRs were present in many individuals. Broadly in line with IMGT annotations, most TCR beta V segments showed up in productive rearrangements about 87% or about 30% of the time in an earlier analysis of around 600 of the donors. A later analysis found that TCR association rates varied across HLA loci, with DRB1 alleles showing the most associated TCRs and HLA-C alleles the fewest. Compared with the roughly 710-donor mean, donors in an Asian-associated ancestry cluster had fewer N-insertions in productive TCRs, according to a later genetic analysis. A group of highly shared sequence variants was considered likely to be a technical artifact of the sequencing pipeline. CMV serostatus was the only immune exposure information available for the cohort. In vitro tests confirmed that a few of the cytomegalovirus-associated TCR beta chains recognize cytomegalovirus antigens. The presence/absence analyses assumed that sequencing depth was roughly uniform across donors, and that assumption may not be true. A later analysis found that HLA-associated TCR beta chains were more clonally expanded and had lower generation probabilities than equally common non-associated chains. A further reported finding was that TCR beta sequences accurately predicted the HLA-A and HLA-B alleles for most subjects in the first cohort. V-gene and J-gene trimming of TCR beta chains was associated with a missense DCLRE1C variant in a later genetic analysis, and the association was replicated in an independent cohort.

Library creation used the immunoSEQ multiplex PCR assay. For the multiplex PCR, a mixture combining 60 forward primers for TCR Vbeta segments and 13 reverse primers for TCR Jbeta segments was used. A multiplex PCR assay on genomic DNA amplified the CDR3 region of rearranged TCR beta genes. Amplified TCR beta libraries were sequenced as 87-base-pair reads on the Illumina HiSeq System. Per the original workflow: Across the 500 to 700 repertoires, a later analysis counted tens of millions of unique TCR beta chains, some 11 million of which were shared by at least two donors. To remove PCR and sequencing errors, raw reads were error-corrected and collapsed into unique sequences using a nearest-neighbor algorithm that merged closely related sequences. CDR3 sequences were aligned to IMGT reference sequences to assign V, D and J gene segments. For a sequence to be retained, at least a six-nucleotide match to both a V gene segment and a J gene segment was required. A rearrangement was called productive if the CDR3 had no stop codons and remained in frame with V and J, and every other rearrangement was called non-productive. Following IMGT convention, CDR3 was defined as the stretch from the second conserved V-encoded cysteine to the conserved J-encoded phenylalanine. Sequences without an unambiguous match to a single V gene segment were excluded from the earlier analysis of about 600 of the donors. In an earlier analysis of several hundred of the donors, V segments were called functional above 56.7% productive rearrangements and were called segregating when the between-donor standard deviation exceeded 5%. A statistical classification framework was built to diagnose cytomegalovirus status from the catalog of TCR beta chain sequences. V and J gene assignment, in a later analysis, came from comparing TCR nucleotide sequences with IMGT/GENE-DB human TR gene sequences. In a later analysis, CDR3 sequences and most-parsimonious VDJ recombination scenarios were assigned using the TCRdist pipeline. In a later analysis, each TCR beta chain was defined by its CDR3 amino acid sequence together with its V-gene family, and reads lacking a unique V-gene family were excluded. A later analysis removed nearly 600 highly shared, low-generation-probability nucleotide sequences to deal with suspected cross-contamination and a sequencing artifact. In a later analysis, a clonal expansion index was calculated for each public chain from normalized within-repertoire ranks of inferred template counts. In a later analysis, generation probabilities were computed with a VDJ recombination model fitted to out-of-frame rearrangements, and the resulting probabilities were checked against IGoR. A later analysis scored TCR-TCR, TCR-HLA and TCR-CMV co-occurrence with hypergeometric tests, applying a repertoire-size bias correction to TCR pairs. In a later analysis, false discovery rates were estimated by permuting HLA or CMV assignments 20 times. In a later analysis, co-occurring TCRs were grouped with DBSCAN, and TCRdist sequence similarity was added when clustering was performed within HLA-allele-positive subsets. For co-occurrence clustering, repertoires with fewer than 30,000 or more than 120,000 public chains were excluded, along with about five repertoires with anomalous nucleotide sharing. In its TCRdb copy, this immuneACCESS table keeps in-frame sequences only and misses some clones. Where compared with another copy, unresolved V genes explain less than half of these, and the others have no known cause. V and J calls and clone size follow that table, whereas D and trimming were derived from the DNA. In this sample the table shows some 100,000 clones, 77% of which occur a single time. Together, the top ten hold 9.5% to 12% of the sample.

The cohort was made up of roughly 670 healthy bone marrow donors. At the time of sampling, all cohort members were nominally healthy, though unrecorded immune exposures were likely present. The donor was CMV seropositive and belonged to the group of 250 to 300 seropositive cohort members. Every donor gave a peripheral blood sample, and the peripheral blood mononuclear cells from that sample were used for TCR beta sequencing. Genomic DNA extraction from the blood cell samples was performed with the Qiagen DNeasy Blood Extraction Kit. This clone turned up a few times. Its antigen remains undetermined. The input lacks base qualities; no much larger clone sits a single base away. The CDR3 starts with the cysteine, ends with the phenylalanine, and has 15 residues. Just CDR3 DNA is preserved here, 45 bases in frame from base 1. CDR1 and CDR2, per the germline V gene, are SGDLS and YYNGEE. Trimming at the junction amounts to 4 bases on V and 0 bases on J, and the germline ends lie 10 bases apart.

The sequence is built from TRBV9 and TRBJ2-2, and possibly TRBD1, on 5 matching bases. Sequencing was carried out using PBMCs. The TCR sequence derives from a middle-aged man in good health and CMV-seropositive. The CDR3 protein is CASSRPGSNTGELFF. The DNA sequence reads TGTGCCAGCAGCCGGCCAGGGTCGAACACCGGGGAGCTGTTTTTT.